The 30 T cell receptor beta chains below were found in one sample sequenced in a study of T cells in Graves' hyperthyroidism and ophthalmopathy. TCR beta CDR3 sequences were amplified from RNA transcripts. Primed by the HTBI set, a first-round RT-PCR was run on the TCR CDR3. TCRdb passed the multiplex PCR reads through MiXCR, listing each CDR3 protein once. This table has around 580,000 distinct CDR3 sequences, about half appearing once. Material: peripheral blood or thyroid tissue (not recorded which). These receptors were collected from a young woman with Graves' hyperthyroidism.

The V call is TRBV20-1, the J call TRBJ1-2; 7 bases map to TRBD1. CDR1 and CDR2 from the germline V gene are DFQATT and SNEGSKA (reference sequence). This CDR3 has 14 amino acids. The V gene end was trimmed by 1 base and the J gene end by 5 bases; junction bases not matched to a gene: 7. CDR3 bases: TGCAGTGCTAGAGGCCGGGACAGAGGTTATGGCTACACCTTC. Encoded protein: CSARGRDRGYGYTF.

The sample holds one count of this clonotype. This sequence joins TRBV14 and TRBJ1-5; D not certain. This CDR3 spans 13 amino acids. Germline CDR1 SGHDN, CDR2 FVKESK. V dropped 8 bases and J dropped 5 bases, with 13 bases sitting between them. The CDR3 loop is CASLGGSYQPQHF. The CDR3 DNA sequence: TGTGCCAGCTTAGGAGGATCCTATCAGCCCCAGCATTTT.

The gene calls are TRBV20-1 and TRBJ1-5, with 12 bases aligning to TRBD1. Germline V gene data show CDR1 as DFQATT and CDR2 as SNEGSKA (reference sequence). CDR3 length equals 17 residues. J lost 2 bases, V lost 6 bases, and 11 bases had no gene match. The CDR3 DNA reads TGCAGTGCAATAGGGACAGGGGGCGCGGGAGGCAATCAGCCCCAGCATTTT. Protein product: CSAIGTGGAGGNQPQHF.

The sample holds many counts of this clonotype. V and J are TRBV11-2 and TRBJ2-2; D gene unclear. CDR1 SGHAT and CDR2 FQNNGV come from the germline V gene. The CDR3 length is 14 residues. With 0 bases removed from V and 5 bases from J, the gap between germline ends came to 7 bases. Written as DNA, the CDR3 is TGTGCCAGCAGCTTAGAGGCGTGGACCGGGGAGCTGTTTTTT. Protein sequence: CASSLEAWTGELFF.

This clonotype was seen a few times. The gene calls are TRBV20-1 and TRBJ2-1; TRBD2 agrees at 10 bases. The CDR3 extends over 14 amino acids. V was pared by 5 bases and J by 4 bases, with 5 bases of the junction left unmatched. Looked up from germline, CDR1 is DFQATT and CDR2 is SNEGSKA (reference sequence). Here the CDR3 DNA reads TGCAGTGCTGATCTAGCGGGAGTTTACAATGAGCAGTTCTTC. Translation: CSADLAGVYNEQFF.

This clonotype has a count of ten or more. The genes are TRBV29-1 and TRBJ1-1; D is possibly TRBD1 (6 bases). CDR3 size: 11 residues. Germline CDR1 and CDR2: SQVTM and ANQGSEA. V dropped 7 bases and J dropped 4 bases, with 10 bases sitting between them. The CDR3 reads CSGQGLTEAFF. In nucleotides, the CDR3 is TGCAGCGGGCAGGGGCTCACTGAAGCTTTCTTT.

This clonotype was seen ten or more times. This rearrangement joins TRBV12-3 or TRBV12-4 to TRBJ1-2; D is uncertain. Trimming stripped 3 bases from V and 9 bases from J, with 14 bases between. The CDR3 is made up of 13 amino acids. This CDR3 reads CASSFARSWSYTF. CDR3 nucleotide sequence: TGTGCCAGCAGTTTTGCACGATCGTGGAGCTACACCTTC.

To note about this clonotype: One end of the junction does not line up with germline, which may come from a read error. The chain recombines TRBV9 with TRBJ1-5; D gene ambiguous. CDR1 is SGDLS, CDR2 YYNGEE, per germline. The CDR3 has 14 amino acids. The CDR3 nucleotides are TGTGCCAGCAGCCAAGATGCCTACGATCAGCCCCGGCATTTT. Residues: CASSQDAYDQPRHF.

This clonotype has a count of ten or more. The chain combines TRBV6-1 with TRBJ1-2; possible D gene TRBD1, 6 bases. This CDR3 contains 14 residues. V was clipped by 4 bases and J by 4 bases, with 13 bases between them. The V gene's germline CDR1 is MNHNS and CDR2 SASEGT. The CDR3 DNA follows: TGTGCCAGCAGTGTGCACAGGGAAAGCTATGGCTACACCTTC. Its translation is CASSVHRESYGYTF.

This clonotype was observed a few times. V is TRBV30 and J is TRBJ2-7; 9 bases match TRBD2. The germline gives CDR1 GTSNPN, CDR2 SVGIG (reference sequence). V lost 2 bases to trimming and J lost 4 bases; unmatched junction nucleotides: 6. CDR3 size: 14 residues. The CDR3 is CAWSRLAGNYEQYF. CDR3 nucleotides: TGTGCCTGGAGTCGGCTAGCGGGAAATTACGAGCAGTACTTC. Combining the CDR3 with reference TRBV30 and TRBJ2-7 gives the whole variable domain SQTIHQWPATLVQPVGSPLSLECTVEGTSNPNLYWYRQAAGRGLQLLFYSVGIGQISSEVPQNLSASRPQDRQFILSSKKLLLSDSGFYLCAWSRLAGNYEQYFGPGTRLTVT.

This clonotype has a count of ten or more. This chain connects TRBV7-2 to TRBJ2-7, with 8 positions matching TRBD2. The CDR3 is 14 residues long. CDR1 is SGHTA and CDR2 is FQGNSA in the germline V gene. Trimming at V came to 6 bases and at J to 4 bases, leaving 8 bases not matched to a gene. CDR3 residues: CASSSTGGGYEQYF. DNA of the CDR3: TGTGCCAGCAGTTCGACGGGGGGGGGGTACGAGCAGTACTTC. The variable domain in full, with the rest retrieved from reference TRBV7-2 and TRBJ2-7, is GAGVSQSPSNKVTEKGKDVELRCDPISGHTALYWYRQSLGQGLEFLIYFQGNSAPDKSGLPSDRFSAERTGGSVSTLTIQRTQQEDSAVYLCASSSTGGGYEQYFGPGTRLTVT.

This clonotype occurred many times. The chain combines TRBV5-1 with TRBJ2-2, with unresolved D. With 0 bases removed from V and 5 bases from J, the gap between germline ends came to 8 bases. The CDR3 consists of 14 residues. Germline values: CDR1 SGHRS, CDR2 YFSETQ. The CDR3 nucleotides read TGCGCCAGCAGCTTGGAAGGTGTAACCGGGGAGCTGTTTTTT. This gives the protein CASSLEGVTGELFF.

This clonotype was detected ten times or more. This chain joins TRBV4-1 and TRBJ1-1; tentatively, D is TRBD1 (5 bases). Trimming left V 1 base short and J 6 bases short, with 12 bases between. The germline gives CDR1 MGHRA, CDR2 YSYEKL. The CDR3 has 14 amino acids. CDR3 protein: CASSQVGTSSEAFF. The CDR3 DNA is TGCGCCAGCAGCCAAGTAGGGACCAGCTCTGAAGCTTTCTTT.

This clonotype was seen repeatedly, ten times or more. The gene calls are TRBV11-2 and TRBJ1-1, with 8 nucleotides matching TRBD1. The V and J ends lost 5 bases and 0 bases, in that order; junction bases with no gene match: 8. Germline CDR1 SGHAT, CDR2 FQNNGV. The CDR3 is 16 amino acids. The CDR3: CASSHIWTGMNTEAFF. Written as DNA, the CDR3 is TGTGCCAGCAGCCATATTTGGACAGGGATGAACACTGAAGCTTTCTTT.

The chain recombines TRBV5-6 with TRBJ2-3; D gene unclear. The germline CDR1 and CDR2 sequences are SGHDT and YYEEEE. V was cut by 5 bases and J by 0 bases, with 13 bases left in between. The CDR3 spans 15 residues. CDR3 sequence: CASSNGRYSTDTQYF. CDR3 DNA: TGTGCCAGCAGTAACGGACGGTACAGCACAGATACGCAGTATTTT.

This clonotype was picked up one time. The CDR3 sequence is CASSFQRGGELFF. The CDR3 DNA is TGTGCCAGCAGCTTCCAAAGGGGCGGGGAGCTGTTTTTT. The chain links TRBV7-9 to TRBJ2-2, with D perhaps matching TRBD1 (5 bases). V lost 3 bases and J lost 7, with 9 bases in between. The CDR3 length is 13 residues. Germline V gives CDR1 SEHNR, CDR2 FQNEAQ (reference sequence).

As for this clonotype: At one of its ends the junction is not consistent with the germline gene, which may arise from a read error. The V and J genes are TRBV24-1 and TRBJ1-4, with 11 bases matching TRBD1. CDR3 length: 15 residues. CDR1 is KGHDR, CDR2 SFDVKD, per germline. Here the CDR3 DNA reads TGTGCCACCAGTGCCGGACAGGGGGCTAACGAAAAACTGTTTTTT. This translates into CATSAGQGANEKLFF.

This clonotype was seen ten or more times. The J gene is TRBJ2-5, the V gene TRBV20-1; TRBD2 might be the D (6 bases). V gave up 0 bases and J gave up 4 bases, with 18 bases separating them. CDR1 DFQATT and CDR2 SNEGSKA come from the germline V gene (reference sequence). The CDR3 is 16 residues long. This chain's CDR3 is CSARDPRGARRETQYF. The DNA of the CDR3 is TGCAGTGCTAGAGATCCACGCGGGGCGAGACGAGAGACCCAGTACTTC.

This clonotype was counted at least ten times. This chain connects TRBV20-1 to TRBJ2-7; the D gene is possibly TRBD2 (6 bases). Trimming stripped 7 bases from V and 2 bases from J, with 15 bases between. Germline CDR1 DFQATT, CDR2 SNEGSKA (reference sequence). CDR3 length: 13 residues. CDR3: CSGSRDFTYEQYF. CDR3 DNA: TGCAGTGGCAGCCGGGACTTCACCTACGAGCAGTACTTC.

This chain uses TRBV27 with TRBJ1-5, with D perhaps matching TRBD1 (6 bases). With 5 bases removed from V and 11 bases from J, the gap between germline ends came to 16 bases. CDR1 and CDR2 (germline): MNHEY, SMNVEV (reference sequence). This CDR3 is built from 13 residues. The CDR3 is CASSPWGQETQHF. For the CDR3, the DNA is TGTGCCAGCAGTCCCTGGGGGCAAGAGACCCAGCATTTT.

This clonotype was counted a few times. The chain joins TRBV7-6 to TRBJ2-5, with TRBD2 matching 7 bases. The V and J ends lost 5 bases and 5 bases, in that order; junction bases with no gene match: 11. The CDR3 is 15 amino acids. The germline V gene encodes CDR1 SGHVS and CDR2 FNYEAQ. CDR3 coding DNA: TGTGCCAGCAGCCCTACCAGGACTAGTTTGGAGACCCAGTACTTC. This codes for CASSPTRTSLETQYF. Using reference TRBV7-6 and TRBJ2-5 for the parts outside the CDR3, the full variable domain is GAGVSQSPRYKVTKRGQDVALRCDPISGHVSLYWYRQALGQGPEFLTYFNYEAQQDKSGLPNDRFSAERPEGSISTLTIQRTEQRDSAMYRCASSPTRTSLETQYFGPGTRLLVL.

This chain joins TRBV7-9 and TRBJ2-5; 7 bases are a match to TRBD2. Germline V gives CDR1 SEHNR, CDR2 FQNEAQ (reference sequence). This CDR3 spans 15 amino acids. V shed 3 bases, J shed 2 bases, and the junction held 6 bases outside the gene matches. The CDR3: CASSFWGGQQETQYF. For the CDR3, the DNA is TGTGCCAGCAGCTTCTGGGGAGGGCAGCAAGAGACCCAGTACTTC.

This chain links TRBV7-2 with TRBJ2-7; the D is unclear. This CDR3 is 13 amino acids long. The germline V gene encodes CDR1 SGHTA and CDR2 FQGNSA. V lost 1 base and J lost 4, with 8 bases in between. The CDR3 nucleotides are TGTGCCAGCAGCTTAGTTTCTGAGTACGAGCAGTACTTC. Translation gives CASSLVSEYEQYF.

The rearrangement links TRBV2 to TRBJ2-5; 8 bases are shared with TRBD1. J was trimmed by 7 bases and V by 5 bases; bases with no gene match: 9. This CDR3 has 14 residues. The V gene's germline CDR1 is SNHLY and CDR2 FYNNEI. The CDR3 DNA reads as TGTGCCAGCAGTCATGACAGGGGTCGGGGGACCCAGTACTTC. Its protein is CASSHDRGRGTQYF.

This chain uses TRBV29-1 with TRBJ2-5, with D tentatively TRBD1 (6 bases). Germline CDR1 is SQVTM and CDR2 is ANQGSEA. This CDR3 is built from 11 residues. Trimming left V 8 bases short and J 2 bases short, with 9 bases between. As DNA, the CDR3 is TGCAGCTCTAGGGGGCAAGAGACCCAGTACTTC. This gives the protein CSSRGQETQYF.

At least ten counts were recorded for this clonotype. This chain connects TRBV6-5 to TRBJ2-7; 7 bases fit TRBD1. The germline CDR1 and CDR2 sequences are MNHEY and SVGAGI. CDR3 length: 12 residues. V shed 4 bases and J 8 bases; nucleotides not matched to a gene: 5. CDR3 sequence reads: CASSFDRVKQYF. For the CDR3, the DNA is TGTGCCAGCAGTTTTGACAGGGTGAAGCAGTACTTC.

This clonotype was seen only a few times. In nucleotides, the CDR3 is TGTGCCAGCTCACCACCGAGAGGGACCAAAAACACCGGGGAGCTGTTTTTT. It translates to CASSPPRGTKNTGELFF. The chain recombines TRBV18 with TRBJ2-2; D may be TRBD1 or TRBD2 (5 bases each). This CDR3 is built from 17 residues. Per germline, CDR1 KGHSH and CDR2 LQKENI. The V and J ends lost 0 bases and 2 bases respectively, with 13 bases between them.

Here the CDR3 reads CSARVGQGGRNQPQHF. The CDR3 region has the DNA TGCAGTGCTAGAGTAGGGCAGGGTGGACGGAATCAGCCCCAGCATTTT. V and J are TRBV20-1 and TRBJ1-5, with D perhaps matching TRBD1 (5 bases). V was cut by 1 base and J by 4 bases, with 17 bases left in between. CDR1 and CDR2 (germline): DFQATT, SNEGSKA (reference sequence). There are 16 residues in the CDR3.

V is TRBV29-1 and J is TRBJ2-7; 9 bases fit TRBD1. Germline lookup yields CDR1 SQVTM and CDR2 ANQGSEA. Trimming removed 1 base from V and 6 bases from J; junction bases left unmatched: 10. This CDR3 spans 15 amino acids. This CDR3 reads CSVEGQGQGSLEQYF. The CDR3 DNA follows: TGCAGCGTTGAAGGCCAAGGACAGGGGAGCCTCGAGCAGTACTTC.

The V gene is TRBV24-1, the J gene TRBJ1-5, with D possibly matching TRBD1 (5 bases). CDR1 and CDR2 from the germline V gene are KGHDR and SFDVKD. The CDR3 contains 10 residues. V lost 4 bases to trimming and J lost 13 bases, with 7 bases between them. DNA for the CDR3: TGTGCCACCAGTGACGGGACGCAGCATTTT. It is translated as CATSDGTQHF.